This TCR beta chain was identified in a study of identifying expanded T cells in peripheral blood. The CDR3 spans 16 residues. The trim removed 1 base at V and 1 base at J, leaving 5 bases unmatched. Germline CDR1 SGDLS, CDR2 YYNGEE. The method was immunoSEQ multiplex PCR; TCRdb's version includes in-frame clones alone and lacks a portion of them. The sample contains 45,000 to 60,000 clones, approximately 80% of which appear only once. This chain uses TRBV9 with TRBJ2-3; the match to TRBD2 covers 8 bases. Source material: blood. This TCR derives from a person aged 18 to 70 in good health. Here the CDR3 DNA reads TGTGCCAGCAGCGTAACGGCGGGGGGCGGCACAGATACGCAGTATTTT. It encodes CASSVTAGGGTDTQYF. Complete variable domain (other parts from reference TRBV9 and TRBJ2-3): DSGVTQTPKHLITATGQRVTLRCSPRSGDLSVYWYQQSLDQGLQFLIQYYNGEERAKGNILERFSAQQFPDLHSELNLSSLELGDSALYFCASSVTAGGGTDTQYFGPGTRLTVL.